The table lists the clone carrying this TCR beta chain with a few counts. Germline loops: CDR1 SGDLS, CDR2 YYNGEE. The CDR3 consists of 15 residues. Trimming removed 0 bases at V and 7 bases at J, with 14 bases between. The data stem from a study of cytomegalovirus exposure and HLA in healthy donors. PCR amplification relied on 60 Vbeta primers (plus 13 Jbeta primers). Libraries were prepared by immunoSEQ multiplex PCR; TCRdb keeps only in-frame clonotypes and omits some of them. The table records 140,000 or so clones, around 66% of them present only once. The chain carries TRBV9 and TRBJ1-3; TRBD1 is a possible D gene (5 bases). Sequenced material: PBMCs. The receptor was isolated from a woman in her sixties or seventies in good health and CMV-seronegative. CDR3 coding DNA: TGTGCCAGCAGCGTAGCGGGGGAATCTTGGAACACCATATATTTT. Its translation is CASSVAGESWNTIYF.